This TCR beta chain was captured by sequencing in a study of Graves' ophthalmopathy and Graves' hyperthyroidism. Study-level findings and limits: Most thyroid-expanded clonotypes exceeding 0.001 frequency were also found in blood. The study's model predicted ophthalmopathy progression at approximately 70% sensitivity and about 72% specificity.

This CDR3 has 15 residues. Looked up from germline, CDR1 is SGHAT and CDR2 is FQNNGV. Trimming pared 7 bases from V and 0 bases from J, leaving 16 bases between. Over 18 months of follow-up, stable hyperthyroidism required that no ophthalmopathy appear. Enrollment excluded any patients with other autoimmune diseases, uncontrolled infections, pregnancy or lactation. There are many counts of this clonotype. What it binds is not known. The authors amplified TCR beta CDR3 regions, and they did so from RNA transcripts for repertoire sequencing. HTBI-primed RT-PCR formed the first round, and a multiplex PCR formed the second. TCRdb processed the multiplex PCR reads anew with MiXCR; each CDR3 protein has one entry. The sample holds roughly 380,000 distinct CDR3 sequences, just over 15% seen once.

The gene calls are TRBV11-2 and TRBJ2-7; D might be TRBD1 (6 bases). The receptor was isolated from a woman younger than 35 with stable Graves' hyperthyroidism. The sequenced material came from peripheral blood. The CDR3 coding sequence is TGTGCCAGCAACCCCGGCCAGGGGAGCTCCTACGAGCAGTACTTC. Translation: CASNPGQGSSYEQYF. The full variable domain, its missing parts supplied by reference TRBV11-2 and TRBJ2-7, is EAGVAQSPRYKIIEKRQSVAFWCNPISGHATLYWYQQILGQGPKLLIQFQNNGVVDDSQLPKDRFSAERLKGVDSTLKIQPAKLEDSAVYLCASNPGQGSSYEQYFGPGTRLTVT.